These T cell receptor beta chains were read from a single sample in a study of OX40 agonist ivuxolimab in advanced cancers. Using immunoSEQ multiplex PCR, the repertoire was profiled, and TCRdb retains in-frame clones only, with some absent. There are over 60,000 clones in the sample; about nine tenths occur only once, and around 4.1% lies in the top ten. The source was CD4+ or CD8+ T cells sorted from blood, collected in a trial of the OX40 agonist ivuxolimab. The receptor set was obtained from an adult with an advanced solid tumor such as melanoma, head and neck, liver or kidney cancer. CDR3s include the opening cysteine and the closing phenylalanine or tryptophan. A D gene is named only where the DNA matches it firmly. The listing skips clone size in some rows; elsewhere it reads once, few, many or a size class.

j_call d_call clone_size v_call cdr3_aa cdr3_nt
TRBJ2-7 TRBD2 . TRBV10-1 CASSESRLAGEEQYF TGCGCCAGCAGTGAGTCGCGACTAGCGGGAGAAGAGCAGTACTTC
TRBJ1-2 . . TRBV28 CASSLGTSNGYTF TGTGCCAGCAGTTTAGGGACATCGAATGGCTACACCTTC
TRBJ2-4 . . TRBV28 CASGIIAKNIQYF TGTGCCAGCGGAATTATAGCCAAAAACATTCAGTACTTC
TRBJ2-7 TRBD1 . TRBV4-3 CASSQAGQSEQYF TGCGCCAGCAGCCAAGCGGGACAGTCCGAGCAGTACTTC
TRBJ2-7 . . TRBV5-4 CASSLDGMSYEQYF TGCGCCAGCAGCTTGGACGGGATGTCCTACGAGCAGTACTTC
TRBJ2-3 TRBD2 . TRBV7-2 CASSFTSGIADTQYF TGTGCCAGCAGCTTCACTAGCGGAATCGCAGATACGCAGTATTTT
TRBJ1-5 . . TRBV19 CASSIGWAQPQHF TGTGCCAGTAGTATTGGGTGGGCGCAGCCCCAGCATTTT
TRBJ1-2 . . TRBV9 CASSESTLNYGYTF TGTGCCAGCAGCGAATCTACACTGAACTATGGCTACACCTTC
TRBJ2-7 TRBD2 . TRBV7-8 CASSSRLAGRNEQYF TGTGCCAGCAGCTCGCGACTAGCGGGTAGGAACGAGCAGTACTTC
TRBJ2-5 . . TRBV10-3 CAISDSRDSQETQYF TGTGCCATCAGTGATTCGAGAGATTCCCAAGAGACCCAGTACTTC
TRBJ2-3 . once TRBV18 CASSPPGTPGADTQYF TGTGCCAGCTCACCCCCCGGGACACCTGGGGCAGATACGCAGTATTTT
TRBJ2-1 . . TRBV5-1 CASSFGDSHNEQFF TGCGCCAGCAGCTTCGGTGACAGCCACAATGAGCAGTTCTTC
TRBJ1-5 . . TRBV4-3 CASSQDANQPQHF TGCGCCAGCAGCCAAGATGCGAATCAGCCCCAGCATTTT
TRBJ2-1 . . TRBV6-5 CASSYSSSGGHNEQFF TGTGCCAGCAGTTACTCGAGTAGCGGAGGTCACAATGAGCAGTTCTTC
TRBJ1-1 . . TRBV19 CASSDRDRQGAFF TGTGCCAGTAGTGACCGGGACCGGCAAGGGGCTTTCTTT
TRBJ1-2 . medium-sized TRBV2 CASSGPGAYGYTF TGTGCCAGCAGCGGTCCAGGGGCCTATGGCTACACCTTC
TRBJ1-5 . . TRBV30 CAWSRQYSNQPQHF TGTGCCTGGAGTCGACAATATAGCAATCAGCCCCAGCATTTT
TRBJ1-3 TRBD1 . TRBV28 CASSSTGTGVNTIYF TGTGCCAGCAGTTCAACCGGGACAGGGGTAAACACCATATATTTT
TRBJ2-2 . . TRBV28 CASSLAGELFF TGTGCCAGCAGTCTTGCCGGGGAGCTGTTTTTT
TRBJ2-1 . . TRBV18 CASSPGQIYNEQFF TGTGCCAGCTCACCCGGGCAGATCTACAATGAGCAGTTCTTC
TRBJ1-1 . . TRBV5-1 CASSFSPGETEAFF TGCGCCAGCAGCTTTTCACCGGGGGAAACTGAAGCTTTCTTT
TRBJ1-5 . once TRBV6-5 CASSVRRDQPQHF TGTGCCAGCAGTGTCAGACGGGATCAGCCCCAGCATTTT
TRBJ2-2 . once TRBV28 CASSLDRPRGELFF TGTGCCAGCAGTCTCGACAGGCCCAGGGGGGAGCTGTTTTTT
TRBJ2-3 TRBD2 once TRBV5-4 CASKTSGRSWGDTQYF TGTGCCAGCAAGACTAGCGGGAGATCTTGGGGAGATACGCAGTATTTT